Shown below are 13 T cell receptor beta chains from a single sample sequenced in a study of siplizumab effects on memory and regulatory T cells. Generated by immunoSEQ multiplex PCR, the TCRdb table keeps only in-frame clones and is missing some. Among 100,000 or so clones listed, roughly 91% were seen once. Sequences were obtained from CD4+ T cells sorted from blood. Receptors were obtained from a human donor in good health.

The chain joins TRBV19 to TRBJ2-7; 10 positions agree with TRBD2. The V gene end was trimmed by 4 bases and the J gene end by 6 bases; junction bases not matched to a gene: 6. The CDR3 runs 14 residues. The V gene's germline CDR1 is LNHDA and CDR2 SQIVND (reference sequence). The CDR3 DNA reads TGTGCCAGTAGTAAAACCGGGACTAGCGCCGAGCAGTACTTC. Translating it yields CASSKTGTSAEQYF.

The chain recombines TRBV4-3 with TRBJ2-3; tentatively, D is TRBD1 or TRBD2 (6 bases each). Germline V CDR1 and CDR2: LGHNA, YSLEER. V lost 4 bases, J lost 6 bases, and 14 bases lay in between. The CDR3 loop spans 14 amino acids. CDR3 DNA: TGCGCCAGCAGCCGCGAGAGGGGGGCGGATACGCAGTATTTT. Its translation is CASSRERGADTQYF.

The V call is TRBV19, the J call TRBJ2-3; D may be TRBD1 or TRBD2 (6 bases each). The CDR3 runs to 15 residues. Trimming pared 5 bases from V and 4 bases from J, leaving 16 bases between. Germline V gives CDR1 LNHDA, CDR2 SQIVND (reference sequence). The CDR3 bases are TGTGCCAGTAGTCCCCAAGGGGGGCACTCAGATACGCAGTATTTT. This gives the protein CASSPQGGHSDTQYF.

The chain carries TRBV28 and TRBJ2-3; 8 bases fit TRBD2. This CDR3 contains 15 residues. J gave up 2 bases and V 3 bases, and 4 bases lay outside the gene matches. Germline V lookup: CDR1 MDHEN, CDR2 SYDVKM. CDR3 DNA sequence: TGTGCCAGCAGTTTCCCAGCGGGAGCCACAGATACGCAGTATTTT. Its translation: CASSFPAGATDTQYF.

Only one count was recorded for this clone. V usage is TRBV4-1 and J usage is TRBJ1-1, with D maybe TRBD1 (6 bases). V was clipped by 6 bases and J by 3 bases, with 14 bases between them. CDR3 length: 14 amino acids. Germline CDR1 reads MGHRA; CDR2 reads YSYEKL. CDR3 residues: CASSPGVLDTEAFF. DNA of the CDR3: TGCGCCAGCAGTCCAGGGGTTTTGGACACTGAAGCTTTCTTT.

A remark on this clone: The sample holds other DNA sequences that translate to the same CDR3. This rearrangement joins TRBV11-2 to TRBJ1-1; D gene ambiguous. The germline gives CDR1 SGHAT, CDR2 FQNNGV. The V end was cut by 2 bases, the J end by 1 base, with 5 bases between. The CDR3 spans 13 residues. In DNA form, the CDR3 reads TGTGCCAGCAGCTTACGGGAGAACACTGAAGCTTTCTTT. Amino acid sequence: CASSLRENTEAFF.

This chain uses TRBV9 with TRBJ1-2; D is perhaps TRBD1 (5 bases). V lost 5 bases, J lost 4 bases, and 15 bases lay in between. The CDR3 covers 14 residues. In germline, CDR1 is SGDLS, CDR2 YYNGEE. This CDR3 is CASSGNRLLYGYTF. DNA of the CDR3: TGTGCCAGCAGTGGGAACAGGTTGCTCTATGGCTACACCTTC.

The chain joins TRBV5-4 to TRBJ2-2, with D maybe TRBD1 (6 bases). V lost 1 base and J 6 bases, leaving 10 bases between the germline ends. The CDR3 sequence is 14 residues long. The germline CDR1 and CDR2 sequences are SGHNT and YYREEE (reference sequence). Here the CDR3 DNA reads TGTGCCAGCAGCTTGAGGGCAGGGGCCGGGGAGCTGTTTTTT. It specifies CASSLRAGAGELFF.

The rearrangement uses TRBV11-3 and TRBJ2-1; 8 nucleotides line up with TRBD2. CDR3 size: 16 residues. CDR1 and CDR2 from the germline V gene are SGHNT and YENEEA. Unmatched junction bases numbered 6, after V lost 0 bases and J lost 5 bases. The CDR3: CASSLEGLAGHNEQFF. The CDR3 region has the DNA TGTGCCAGCAGCTTAGAAGGTCTAGCGGGTCACAATGAGCAGTTCTTC.

This chain links TRBV5-4 with TRBJ2-3, with D maybe TRBD2 (7 bases). The CDR3 spans 17 residues. V shed 5 bases and J shed 0 bases, with 19 bases lying between them. In germline, CDR1 is SGHNT, CDR2 YYREEE (reference sequence). In DNA form, the CDR3 reads TGTGCCAGCAGGATGGGGGGCGGGAGCCAAAGCACAGATACGCAGTATTTT. Translation: CASRMGGGSQSTDTQYF.

V is TRBV11-2 and J is TRBJ2-5; the D is unclear. Trimming pared 5 bases from V and 5 bases from J, leaving 9 bases between. The CDR3 totals 12 residues. Germline V gene data show CDR1 as SGHAT and CDR2 as FQNNGV. The CDR3 is CASSLSVETQYF. The CDR3 region has the DNA TGTGCCAGCAGCCTCTCGGTCGAGACCCAGTACTTC.

The gene calls are TRBV10-1 and TRBJ1-2; D remains ambiguous. The germline V and J ends were trimmed by 5 bases and 6 bases, with 13 bases remaining between them. This CDR3 region has 13 residues. Germline CDR1 is WNHNN and CDR2 is SYGVQD (reference sequence). CDR3 loop: CASSLTVEHGYTF. The DNA of the CDR3 is TGCGCCAGCAGTTTAACAGTGGAACATGGCTACACCTTC.

The chain has TRBV13 and TRBJ2-6, with D hard to call. Germline CDR1 and CDR2: PRHDT and FYEKMQ (reference sequence). This CDR3 comprises 16 residues. V was pared by 5 bases and J by 0 bases, with 11 bases between. The CDR3, as DNA: TGTGCCAGCAGCCCCGGAACTACCTCTGGGGCCAACGTCCTGACTTTC. It codes for CASSPGTTSGANVLTF.